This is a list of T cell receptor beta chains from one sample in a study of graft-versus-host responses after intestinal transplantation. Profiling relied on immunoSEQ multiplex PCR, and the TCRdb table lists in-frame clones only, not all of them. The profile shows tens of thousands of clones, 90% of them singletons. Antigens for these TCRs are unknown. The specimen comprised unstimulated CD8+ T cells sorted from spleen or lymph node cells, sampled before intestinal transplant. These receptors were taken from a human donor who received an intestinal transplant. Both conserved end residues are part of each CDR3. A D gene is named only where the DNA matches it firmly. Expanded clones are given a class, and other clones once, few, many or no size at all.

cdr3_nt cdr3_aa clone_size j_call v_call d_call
TGTGCCAGCGGTTCGGACAGGGGGACTTTGGACACTGAAGCTTTCTTT CASGSDRGTLDTEAFF . TRBJ1-1 TRBV2 TRBD1
TGTGCCAGCCAACGACAGGGGGCGCGCGGCTACACCTTC CASQRQGARGYTF once TRBJ1-2 TRBV2 TRBD1
TGTGCCAGCAGCTTAGTAGCAACCAATGAGCAGTTCTTC CASSLVATNEQFF . TRBJ2-1 TRBV7-9 .
TGCGCCAGCAGCTTGGGGGGCAGGGTTGGTGAAAAACTGTTTTTT CASSLGGRVGEKLFF . TRBJ1-4 TRBV5-1 .
TGTGCCAGTAGAGGGACTGACCTTTACCAGCCCCAGCATTTT CASRGTDLYQPQHF . TRBJ1-5 TRBV19 .
TGTGCCAGCAGCGCTTCGACAGGGCCAAATTCACCCCTCCACTTT CASSASTGPNSPLHF . TRBJ1-6 TRBV7-6 TRBD1
TGTGCCAGTAGTGTTGGGGGCCTTACGGAATGGCAGTTCTTC CASSVGGLTEWQFF . TRBJ2-1 TRBV19 .
TGTGCCAGCAGCTTAGCGGCAGGTGGAGGAACACCCCTCCACTTT CASSLAAGGGTPLHF . TRBJ1-6 TRBV7-9 .
TGTGCCAGCAGCGACACTAGCGGGTCTACCTACGAGCAGTACTTC CASSDTSGSTYEQYF . TRBJ2-7 TRBV2 TRBD2
TGTGCCAGCGGCGGGGGCCCGAACACTGAAGCTTTCTTT CASGGGPNTEAFF . TRBJ1-1 TRBV2 .
TGTGCCAGCAGCTTAGCCGAGGAGACCCAGTACTTC CASSLAEETQYF once TRBJ2-5 TRBV11-1 .
TGTGCCAGCAGCCATCCCGAGGACAGATTAAATTCACCCCTCCACTTT CASSHPEDRLNSPLHF few TRBJ1-6 TRBV2 .
TGTGCCAGCAGCCCACCGACAGGGGGCCCGAACACTGAAGCTTTCTTT CASSPPTGGPNTEAFF once TRBJ1-1 TRBV11-2 TRBD1
TGTGCCAGCAGCGTACGGCAGGCATCCTACGAGCAGTACTTC CASSVRQASYEQYF . TRBJ2-7 TRBV9 .
TGTGCCAGCAGCTCGATAGCGGGGGCCCCTTACAATGAGCAGTTCTTC CASSSIAGAPYNEQFF once TRBJ2-1 TRBV13 TRBD2
TGTGCCAGCAGCTTAGAAGGCGGGGGCCAAGAGACCCAGTACTTC CASSLEGGGQETQYF . TRBJ2-5 TRBV13 TRBD2
TGTGCCACCAGAAACCCCGGGACAGGGGGCCGGGAGACCCAGTACTTC CATRNPGTGGRETQYF . TRBJ2-5 TRBV15 TRBD1
TGTGCCAGCAGTTACGGAAGGGGCTACAATGAGCAGTTCTTC CASSYGRGYNEQFF . TRBJ2-1 TRBV6-5 .
TGTGCCAGCAATCCGCCGGGGACTAGCGATGATGAGCAGTTCTTC CASNPPGTSDDEQFF once TRBJ2-1 TRBV6-6 TRBD2
TGCGCCAGCAGCCCCCTGGACAGCGCGAACACTGAAGCTTTCTTT CASSPLDSANTEAFF . TRBJ1-1 TRBV5-1 .
TGTGCCAGCAGCGCCCCCGGGACAGGTGATAACTATGGCTACACCTTC CASSAPGTGDNYGYTF . TRBJ1-2 TRBV9 TRBD1
TGTGCCAGCAGCCGCGTCTTCGTCACTGAAGCTTTCTTT CASSRVFVTEAFF . TRBJ1-1 TRBV7-6 .